These 21 T cell receptor beta chains were all obtained from the same sample, sequenced in a study of T cell repertoires in cytomegalovirus infection. TCRdb passed the reads through MiXCR, listing each CDR3 protein once. The sample carries 800,000 to 950,000 distinct CDR3 sequences, roughly 33% recorded once. These receptors have no known antigen. Sequences were derived from cultured CD8+ T cells from PBMCs, sampled from culture after CMV antigen stimulation. These receptors were obtained from a human donor in good health (CMV status not recorded). Some clones in this sample may be carry-over from other donors' samples.

This clonotype was seen at least ten times. The chain is built from TRBV4-2 and TRBJ1-6; D is unresolved. This CDR3 is built from 17 residues. Germline lookup yields CDR1 LGHNA and CDR2 YNFKEQ. V dropped 2 bases and J dropped 7 bases, with 18 bases sitting between them. The CDR3 sequence is CASSQKRVQSENSPLHF. As DNA, the CDR3 is TGTGCCAGCAGCCAAAAAAGGGTACAGAGTGAGAATTCACCCCTCCACTTT.

CDR3 nucleotide sequence: TGTGCCAGCGGACCGCCTGGCGGCTACGAGCAGTACGTC. Translation: CASGPPGGYEQYV. This sequence joins TRBV2 and TRBJ2-7; unclear D gene. The CDR3 totals 13 residues. Trimming shortened V by 8 bases and J by 3 bases, and 14 bases separated the two germline ends. CDR1 is SNHLY, CDR2 FYNNEI, per germline.

The chain joins TRBV18 to TRBJ2-3, with TRBD1 as a possible D gene (6 bases). Per germline, CDR1 KGHSH and CDR2 LQKENI. CDR3 length: 17 residues. Trimming took 6 bases from V and 3 from J, leaving 22 bases between them. CDR3: CASSSKEGGRRTDTQYF. CDR3 nucleotides: TGTGCCAGCTCCTCCAAAGAAGGGGGACGGAGGACAGATACGCAGTATTTT.

This clonotype was seen a handful of times. This chain connects TRBV12-3 or TRBV12-4 to TRBJ2-7; possibly TRBD1 for D (6 bases). The CDR3 runs 13 residues. Trimming stripped 3 bases from V and 4 bases from J, with 10 bases between. CDR3 DNA sequence: TGTGCCAGCAGTTTTGAAACAGGGTACGAGCAGTACGTC. Its translation is CASSFETGYEQYV.

In this sample, this clonotype turned up many times. This chain joins TRBV7-6 and TRBJ1-2; 7 bases are shared with TRBD1. This CDR3 is built from 17 residues. In germline, CDR1 is SGHVS, CDR2 FNYEAQ. Trimming at V came to 4 bases and at J to 2 bases, leaving 13 bases not matched to a gene. CDR3 bases: TGTGCCAGCAGCTCAATCAATCCGACAGGGTCAAACTATGGCTACACCTTC. It codes for CASSSINPTGSNYGYTF.

This sequence joins TRBV27 and TRBJ2-7; D is ambiguous. The CDR3 is 15 amino acids. V lost 4 bases to trimming and J lost 2 bases, with 15 bases between them. Looked up from germline, CDR1 is MNHEY and CDR2 is SMNVEV (reference sequence). The CDR3 reads CASSYGPNPTYEQYV. The CDR3 nucleotides are TGTGCCAGCAGTTACGGACCTAACCCAACCTACGAGCAGTACGTC.

This clonotype was observed a handful of times. The chain recombines TRBV12-3 or TRBV12-4 with TRBJ1-4; D remains unclear. Trimming cost V 6 bases and J 8 bases, with 10 bases left between them. The CDR3 length is 12 residues. CDR3 region: CASSSGSEKLFF. The DNA for the CDR3 is TGTGCCAGCAGCTCCGGGTCAGAAAAACTGTTTTTT.

The chain combines TRBV6-6 with TRBJ2-7; D may be TRBD2 (6 bases). V lost 2 bases and J lost 6, with 14 bases in between. The germline V gene has CDR1 MNHNY and CDR2 SVGAGI (reference sequence). The CDR3 consists of 14 residues. In nucleotides, the CDR3 is TGTGCCAGCAGTTACCGCAGGGAGGATTTCGAGCAGTACTTC. This translates into CASSYRREDFEQYF.

This clonotype was counted only a few times. The rearrangement uses TRBV7-6 and TRBJ2-1, with D possibly TRBD1 on 5 matching bases. There are 13 residues in the CDR3. Per the germline V gene, CDR1 is SGHVS and CDR2 is FNYEAQ. V was pared by 3 bases and J by 5 bases, with 8 bases between. The chain's CDR3 is CASSLEGDNEQFF. CDR3 coding DNA: TGTGCCAGCAGCTTGGAAGGGGACAATGAGCAGTTCTTC. Using reference TRBV7-6 and TRBJ2-1 for the parts outside the CDR3, the full variable domain is GAGVSQSPRYKVTKRGQDVALRCDPISGHVSLYWYRQALGQGPEFLTYFNYEAQQDKSGLPNDRFSAERPEGSISTLTIQRTEQRDSAMYRCASSLEGDNEQFFGPGTRLTVL.

The V call is TRBV12-3 or TRBV12-4, the J call TRBJ1-1, with D hard to call. V lost 3 bases to trimming and J lost 5 bases, with 13 bases between them. The CDR3 loop spans 14 amino acids. DNA for the CDR3: TGTGCCAGCAGTTTGGGGTGGGCGGGGACTGAAGCTTTCTTT. Protein sequence: CASSLGWAGTEAFF.

This clonotype appeared once. The V and J genes are TRBV11-2 and TRBJ1-5; D is undetermined. The germline V gene has CDR1 SGHAT and CDR2 FQNNGV. Trimming left V 1 base short and J 5 bases short, with 6 bases between. CDR3 size: 13 residues. CDR3 region: CASSLGKYQPQHF. For the CDR3, the DNA is TGTGCCAGCAGCTTAGGCAAGTATCAGCCCCAGCATTTT.

The chain links TRBV4-1 to TRBJ2-5; D might be TRBD2 (6 bases). The CDR3 extends over 16 amino acids. V dropped 4 bases and J dropped 5 bases, with 20 bases sitting between them. Germline CDR1 and CDR2: MGHRA and YSYEKL. CDR3 in amino acids: CASSPYSGTSAETQYF. The CDR3 region has the DNA TGCGCCAGCAGCCCATACTCCGGGACTTCTGCCGAGACCCAGTACTTC.

The genes are TRBV5-6 and TRBJ1-6; 8 positions match TRBD1. Germline assignment: CDR1 SGHDT and CDR2 YYEEEE. Trimming removed 4 bases from V and 8 bases from J; junction bases left unmatched: 20. The CDR3 consists of 19 residues. As DNA, the CDR3 is TGTGCCAGCAGCCCTGACAGGGGAACCCACGGCCTAAGCCATTCACCCCTCCACTTT. It translates to CASSPDRGTHGLSHSPLHF.

This clonotype appeared many times. The J gene is TRBJ2-1, the V gene TRBV7-8, with 8 bases that match TRBD1. Germline loops: CDR1 SGHVS, CDR2 FQNEAQ. With 4 bases clipped from V and 1 base from J, the junction kept 9 bases outside the gene matches. The CDR3 spans 17 residues. Here the CDR3 DNA reads TGTGCCAGCAGCTCGGATTGGGGGACAGGATCCTACAATGAGCAGTTCTTC. Its translation is CASSSDWGTGSYNEQFF.

This clonotype was seen ten or more times. The chain joins TRBV7-6 to TRBJ2-2, with D perhaps TRBD2 (6 bases). Trimming stripped 5 bases from V and 6 bases from J, with 10 bases between. CDR3 length: 13 residues. Germline CDR1 is SGHVS and CDR2 is FNYEAQ. Here the CDR3 DNA reads TGTGCCAGCAGCGCGCGGGGTCCCGGGGAGCTGTTTTTT. Protein: CASSARGPGELFF.

This clonotype has a handful of counts. The rearrangement links TRBV11-2 to TRBJ1-1; 11 bases are a match to TRBD1. V lost 4 bases, J lost 6 bases, and 7 bases stayed unmatched. CDR1 and CDR2 from the germline V gene are SGHAT and FQNNGV. The CDR3 length is 15 residues. CDR3 region: CASSYRTGGLPEAFF. The CDR3 DNA sequence: TGTGCCAGCAGCTACAGGACAGGGGGCTTACCTGAAGCTTTCTTT.

V is TRBV6-6 and J is TRBJ1-2; D gene ambiguous. The CDR3 runs to 13 residues. Germline CDR1 reads MNHNY; CDR2 reads SVGAGI (reference sequence). Trimming took off 2 bases at V and 6 bases at J, with 10 bases between the two ends. The CDR3 here is CASSYVTLDGYTF. The CDR3 DNA follows: TGTGCCAGCAGTTACGTGACTCTAGATGGCTACACCTTC.

This clonotype was recorded many times. The V gene is TRBV7-6, the J gene TRBJ2-1; no definite D call. The CDR3 is 16 residues long. V was shortened by 2 bases and J by 0 bases, with 11 bases between the two germline ends. Germline-derived CDR1 and CDR2 are SGHVS and FNYEAQ. In DNA form, the CDR3 reads TGTGCCAGCAGCTTAATTGCAGAAGACTCCTACAATGAGCAGTTCTTC. Its translation: CASSLIAEDSYNEQFF.

This clonotype was found once. CDR3 sequence: CASSPGQGNGELFF. For the CDR3, the DNA is TGCGCCAGCAGCCCGGGACAGGGGAACGGGGAGCTGTTTTTT. The rearrangement joins TRBV4-1 to TRBJ2-2; 10 bases match TRBD1. In germline, CDR1 is MGHRA, CDR2 YSYEKL. There are 14 residues in the CDR3. V lost 4 bases to trimming and J lost 7 bases; unmatched junction nucleotides: 3.

This clonotype was seen a few times. The rearrangement joins TRBV7-3 to TRBJ2-7; 11 positions match TRBD2. In germline, CDR1 is SGHTA, CDR2 FQGTGA. V lost 8 bases and J lost 3; bases outside the gene matches: 6. The CDR3 has 14 residues. CDR3 sequence reads: CASSGTSGIYEQYV. Here the CDR3 DNA reads TGTGCCAGCTCCGGGACTAGCGGAATCTACGAGCAGTACGTC.

In this sample, this clonotype turned up a few times. This chain joins TRBV10-2 and TRBJ2-7; 9 nucleotides align to TRBD1. This CDR3 has 13 amino acids. The germline CDR1 and CDR2 sequences are WSHSY and SAAADI. The V gene end was trimmed by 8 bases and the J gene end by 5 bases; junction bases not matched to a gene: 7. The CDR3 region has the DNA TGCGCCAGCGGGGATACAGGGGGCGACGAGCAGTACGTC. It yields the protein CASGDTGGDEQYV.